These 20 T cell receptor beta chains were all obtained from the same sample, sequenced in a study of cytomegalovirus exposure and HLA in healthy donors. The repertoire was sequenced with immunoSEQ multiplex PCR; TCRdb's copy has only in-frame clones and lacks some. The sample carries 350,000 or so clones, roughly 90% recorded once. Input material: PBMCs. Receptors were obtained from a young woman in good health and CMV-seronegative.

The V gene is TRBV7-9, the J gene TRBJ1-5, with D perhaps matching TRBD1 (5 bases). The CDR3 covers 13 residues. The V gene lost 4 bases and the J gene lost 5 bases, with 9 bases spanning the gap. Looked up from germline, CDR1 is SEHNR and CDR2 is FQNEAQ (reference sequence). The CDR3 loop is CASSSGGDQPQHF. The CDR3 DNA is TGTGCCAGCAGCTCCGGGGGGGATCAGCCCCAGCATTTT.

The CDR3 reads CASRQGVEAFF. The CDR3 DNA follows: TGTGCCAGCAGGCAGGGGGTTGAAGCTTTCTTT. This sequence joins TRBV6-5 and TRBJ1-1; 7 nucleotides align to TRBD1. V gave up 6 bases and J gave up 7 bases; unmatched junction bases: 2. Germline CDR1 is MNHEY and CDR2 is SVGAGI. This CDR3 has 11 residues.

The V call is TRBV7-7, the J call TRBJ2-7, with D possibly matching TRBD2 (5 bases). V lost 5 bases and J 3 bases, leaving 17 bases between the germline ends. The CDR3 runs to 15 residues. Germline CDR1 and CDR2: SSHAT and FNYEAQ (reference sequence). The CDR3 sequence is CASSPGTARDYEQYF. The CDR3 DNA follows: TGTGCCAGCAGCCCCGGAACGGCGAGGGACTACGAGCAGTACTTC.

The V and J genes are TRBV28 and TRBJ2-7; the D is unclear. CDR1 and CDR2 from the germline V gene are MDHEN and SYDVKM. The V end lost 4 bases, the J end lost 0 bases, and 16 bases lay between the germline ends. CDR3 length equals 16 residues. The CDR3 nucleotides are TGTGCCAGCAGTTCGTCAGCGCTGGCGGTCTCCTACGAGCAGTACTTC. This codes for CASSSSALAVSYEQYF.

This CDR3 is CASSPRVGLYGYTF. The CDR3 region has the DNA TGTGCCAGCAGCCCCCGCGTAGGACTCTATGGCTACACCTTC. The V gene is TRBV7-9, the J gene TRBJ1-2; no clear D gene. This CDR3 is 14 amino acids long. The V gene's germline CDR1 is SEHNR and CDR2 FQNEAQ (reference sequence). Trimming stripped 5 bases from V and 4 bases from J, with 14 bases between.

The V and J genes are TRBV28 and TRBJ1-1; 10 bases map to TRBD1. The CDR3 runs 14 residues. CDR1 and CDR2 from the germline V gene are MDHEN and SYDVKM. V gave up 6 bases and J gave up 3 bases; unmatched junction bases: 4. The CDR3, as DNA: TGTGCCAGCAGATCTGGACAGGGGGACACTGAAGCTTTCTTT. Its protein is CASRSGQGDTEAFF.

This chain uses TRBV28 with TRBJ2-7; maybe TRBD1 (5 bases). The CDR3 is made up of 14 amino acids. V was trimmed by 6 bases and J by 0 bases, leaving 12 bases between them. Germline values: CDR1 MDHEN, CDR2 SYDVKM. The CDR3 DNA follows: TGTGCCAGCAGGGCATGGGGCAGCTCCTACGAGCAGTACTTC. Its protein product is CASRAWGSSYEQYF. The entire variable domain, with the rest obtained from reference TRBV28 and TRBJ2-7, is as follows: DVKVTQSSRYLVKRTGEKVFLECVQDMDHENMFWYRQDPGLGLRLIYFSYDVKMKEKGDIPEGYSVSREKKERFSLILESASTNQTSMYLCASRAWGSSYEQYFGPGTRLTVT.

This chain joins TRBV5-1 and TRBJ1-4; 8 positions match TRBD1. The CDR3 covers 14 residues. The germline CDR1 and CDR2 sequences are SGHRS and YFSETQ. V lost 4 bases, J lost 4 bases, and 3 bases stayed unmatched. CDR3 loop: CASSVGQGNEKLFF. The CDR3 bases are TGCGCCAGCAGCGTAGGACAGGGTAATGAAAAACTGTTTTTT. Full variable domain (outside the CDR3, taken from reference TRBV5-1 and TRBJ1-4): KAGVTQTPRYLIKTRGQQVTLSCSPISGHRSVSWYQQTPGQGLQFLFEYFSETQRNKGNFPGRFSGRQFSNSRSEMNVSTLELGDSALYLCASSVGQGNEKLFFGSGTQLSVL.

This clone was seen at least ten times. Other DNA sequences from this sample encode an identical CDR3 as well. This rearrangement joins TRBV19 to TRBJ2-1; 11 bases line up with TRBD2. Germline-derived CDR1 and CDR2 are LNHDA and SQIVND (reference sequence). The CDR3 has 14 amino acids. Unmatched junction bases numbered 4, after V lost 5 bases and J lost 7 bases. CDR3 residues: CASSPGLAANEQFF. The CDR3 bases are TGTGCCAGTAGTCCGGGACTAGCGGCGAATGAGCAGTTCTTC.

This chain joins TRBV19 and TRBJ2-7, with TRBD1 matching 11 bases. V dropped 7 bases and J dropped 3; count of bases not matched to a gene: 2. Germline CDR1 reads LNHDA; CDR2 reads SQIVND (reference sequence). CDR3 length equals 13 residues. CDR3 DNA: TGTGCCAGTAAGGGACAGGGGGTCTACGAGCAGTACTTC. It translates to CASKGQGVYEQYF.

The chain is built from TRBV28 and TRBJ1-2; a possible D gene is TRBD1 (6 bases). Trimming removed 5 bases from V and 8 bases from J, with 24 bases in between. CDR3 length: 16 amino acids. The V gene's germline CDR1 is MDHEN and CDR2 SYDVKM. CDR3 sequence reads: CASSPTGTQASGGYTF. CDR3 nucleotide sequence: TGTGCCAGCAGTCCAACCGGGACACAGGCCTCTGGCGGCTACACCTTC.

This chain links TRBV7-2 with TRBJ2-1, with D perhaps matching TRBD1 (5 bases). This CDR3 comprises 15 residues. Looked up from germline, CDR1 is SGHTA and CDR2 is FQGNSA. With 2 bases removed from V and 5 bases from J, the gap between germline ends came to 13 bases. The CDR3 DNA reads as TGTGCCAGCAGCTTAAGTCAGGGTCCCCACAATGAGCAGTTCTTC. This gives the protein CASSLSQGPHNEQFF.

This clone was detected once. The gene calls are TRBV5-1 and TRBJ2-5; D possibly corresponds to TRBD2 (6 bases). Trimming cost V 2 bases and J 3 bases, with 11 bases left between them. Germline V lookup: CDR1 SGHRS, CDR2 YFSETQ. The CDR3 is 14 amino acids. CDR3 nucleotides: TGCGCCAGCAGCTTAACTACTAGCAAAGAGACCCAGTACTTC. Protein product: CASSLTTSKETQYF.

The chain recombines TRBV2 with TRBJ1-2; a possible D gene is TRBD1 (5 bases). CDR1 is SNHLY and CDR2 is FYNNEI in the germline V gene. The V end lost 5 bases, the J end lost 8 bases, and 18 bases lay between the germline ends. The CDR3 is 14 residues long. The CDR3 reads CASSPRSGASGYTF. The CDR3 nucleotides are TGTGCCAGCAGTCCCAGAAGCGGGGCCAGCGGCTACACCTTC.

The chain combines TRBV2 with TRBJ2-1, with 10 positions matching TRBD1. Per germline, CDR1 SNHLY and CDR2 FYNNEI. J was trimmed by 8 bases and V by 3 bases; bases with no gene match: 7. This CDR3 is 15 amino acids long. Here the CDR3 DNA reads TGTGCCAGCAGTGACCCGGGACAGGGGTCCGATGAGCAGTTCTTC. This translates into CASSDPGQGSDEQFF.

The rearrangement links TRBV7-2 to TRBJ1-1, with 7 bases lining up with TRBD1. The CDR3 covers 12 residues. V lost 5 bases and J lost 6; bases outside the gene matches: 3. The germline V gene encodes CDR1 SGHTA and CDR2 FQGNSA. The CDR3 region is CASSRRGAEAFF. As DNA, the CDR3 is TGTGCCAGCAGCCGCAGGGGGGCTGAAGCTTTCTTT.

The CDR3 region has the DNA TGTGCCAGCAGTATTCAGGGCGGGAGGGCCAACACCGGGGAGCTGTTTTTT. This codes for CASSIQGGRANTGELFF. The rearrangement uses TRBV7-3 and TRBJ2-2, with TRBD2 matching 9 bases. Germline V gives CDR1 SGHTA, CDR2 FQGTGA. The V gene end was trimmed by 6 bases and the J gene end by 2 bases; junction bases not matched to a gene: 10. The CDR3 extends over 17 amino acids.

The V and J genes are TRBV19 and TRBJ1-5, with a weak D call TRBD1 (6 bases). V was pared by 3 bases and J by 1 base, with 13 bases between. The CDR3 totals 16 residues. Germline CDR1 and CDR2: LNHDA and SQIVND (reference sequence). CDR3 coding DNA: TGTGCCAGTAGTATGAAAGGGGGTGTAAGCAATCAGCCCCAGCATTTT. Amino acids: CASSMKGGVSNQPQHF.

This clone was recorded once. V and J are TRBV5-1 and TRBJ2-2; tentative D call: TRBD2 (5 bases). Trimming cost V 1 base and J 4 bases, with 11 bases left between them. Germline V gene sequence: CDR1 SGHRS, CDR2 YFSETQ. The CDR3 is made up of 15 amino acids. In DNA form, the CDR3 reads TGCGCCAGCAGCTTGACCCTGGGGAGCACCGGGGAGCTGTTTTTT. This encodes CASSLTLGSTGELFF. Looking up the rest from reference TRBV5-1 and TRBJ2-2 gives the full variable domain: KAGVTQTPRYLIKTRGQQVTLSCSPISGHRSVSWYQQTPGQGLQFLFEYFSETQRNKGNFPGRFSGRQFSNSRSEMNVSTLELGDSALYLCASSLTLGSTGELFFGEGSRLTVL.

The chain employs TRBV5-1 and TRBJ1-1; the D gene is possibly TRBD1 (5 bases). The germline V gene encodes CDR1 SGHRS and CDR2 YFSETQ. Trimming cost V 4 bases and J 2 bases, with 6 bases left between them. This CDR3 is built from 12 residues. The CDR3 DNA follows: TGCGCCAGCAGCAGGGGAAACACTGAAGCTTTCTTT. It codes for CASSRGNTEAFF.